The rows below give T cell receptor beta chains drawn from one sample of a study of T cell changes during pregnancy in multiple sclerosis. Assay: immunoSEQ multiplex PCR; the TCRdb copy retains only in-frame clones and omits some. The repertoire holds about 30,000 clones, with nearly 90% as singletons. The sample was CD8+ T cells from peripheral blood mononuclear cells, taken in the second trimester of pregnancy. These receptors all come from a female donor with multiple sclerosis, enrolled in a pregnancy study. Each CDR3 is given with its conserved first and last residue. The D gene is left open where the match is weak. Clone sizes are given selectively: once, few, many, or a class where the clone is expanded.

TRBV6-4	TRBJ2-3	15	.	TRBD2	TGTGCCAGCGGGACCGGGACTAGCGCCACAGATACGCAGTATTTT	CASGTGTSATDTQYF
TRBV5-1	TRBJ2-5	13	.	.	TGCGCCAGCAGCCAAGGGGTCCAAGAGACCCAGTACTTC	CASSQGVQETQYF
TRBV28	TRBJ2-7	13	.	.	TGTGCCAGTTGCGAGGTGTTCGGGTACGAGCAGTACTTC	CASCEVFGYEQYF
TRBV13	TRBJ2-3	16	once	.	TGTGCCAGCAGCTTATGGGGGTCCTCGGGAGTAGATACGCAGTATTTT	CASSLWGSSGVDTQYF
TRBV19	TRBJ2-3	15	.	TRBD1	TGTGCCAGTAGTCACCGGGACAGCAACACAGATACGCAGTATTTT	CASSHRDSNTDTQYF
TRBV19	TRBJ2-1	13	.	.	TGTGCCAGCAAGGACAGAGGATACAATGAGCAGTTCTTC	CASKDRGYNEQFF
TRBV4-1	TRBJ2-7	16	.	TRBD2	TGCGCCAGCAGCCCCAGTGCGGGAGGGCCCTCGTACGAGCAGTACTTC	CASSPSAGGPSYEQYF
TRBV6-5	TRBJ2-1	16	.	.	TGTGCCAGCAGTTCCCGGACCGGAGGCCTATACAATGAGCAGTTCTTC	CASSSRTGGLYNEQFF
TRBV7-3	TRBJ2-3	16	.	TRBD2	TGTGCCAGCAGCCTGACTAGCGGCACTAGCACAGATACGCAGTATTTT	CASSLTSGTSTDTQYF
TRBV1	TRBJ2-1	17	.	.	TGCACCAGCAGCCAAGATCACCGGGATCGTACCTACAATGAGCAGTTCTTC	CTSSQDHRDRTYNEQFF
TRBV5-1	TRBJ2-7	18	.	TRBD2	TGCGCCAGCTCCGGACTAGCGGGAGGCCAGATGGTGGCCAACGAGCAGTACTTC	CASSGLAGGQMVANEQYF
TRBV14	TRBJ2-2	16	.	TRBD2	TGTGCCAGCAGCCCCTTACTAGCGGCGAACACCGGGGAGCTGTTTTTT	CASSPLLAANTGELFF
TRBV30	TRBJ2-3	15	.	.	TGTGCCTGGACCGAAGTGGGAGGATTAACAGATACGCAGTATTTT	CAWTEVGGLTDTQYF
TRBV5-6	TRBJ2-7	12	few	.	TGTGCCAGCAGCAGGGGCCTAGGCGAGCAGTACTTC	CASSRGLGEQYF
TRBV12-2	TRBJ1-3	19	.	.	TGTGCAAGTCGCCAAAGAAGGACAGGGGTTTATTTCTCTGGAAACACCATATATTTT	CASRQRRTGVYFSGNTIYF
TRBV6-1	TRBJ2-7	14	.	.	TGTGCCAGCAGTGAACCCCGGGGGACCTACGAGCAGTACTTC	CASSEPRGTYEQYF
TRBV27	TRBJ1-1	13	.	.	TGTGCCAGCAGTTCGTCTACGGGCACTGAAGCTTTCTTT	CASSSSTGTEAFF
TRBV4-2	TRBJ1-4	16	.	TRBD1	TGTGCCAGCAGCCAAGATGAGACAGGGGGTACTGAAAAACTGTTTTTT	CASSQDETGGTEKLFF
TRBV4-3	TRBJ2-1	18	.	TRBD2	TGCGCCAGCAGCCTCACTCGACTAGCGGGGGGGCGGTACAATGAGCAGTTCTTC	CASSLTRLAGGRYNEQFF
TRBV4-1	TRBJ1-1	17	.	TRBD1	TGCGCCAGCAGCCCCCGGGCAGGGGGCGAGCTGAACACTGAAGCTTTCTTT	CASSPRAGGELNTEAFF
TRBV5-6	TRBJ1-3	16	once	.	TGTGCCAGCAGCTTGGAAGGTTCTAGCTCTGGAAACACCATATATTTT	CASSLEGSSSGNTIYF
TRBV9	TRBJ2-3	16	.	.	TGTGCCAGCAGCGTAGAGGGAGCGACGGGCACAGATACGCAGTATTTT	CASSVEGATGTDTQYF
TRBV5-4	TRBJ1-2	18	.	.	TGTGCCAGCAGCTTGCCGGCGGGTACGGAAAAGCTTAACTATGGCTACACCTTC	CASSLPAGTEKLNYGYTF
TRBV5-1	TRBJ1-4	14	.	.	TGCGCCAGCAGCCCGCGGACAGCTAAAGAAGAACTGTTTTTT	CASSPRTAKEELFF
TRBV27	TRBJ1-5	11	.	.	TGTGCCAGCCTTTTCAATCAGCCCCAGCATTTT	CASLFNQPQHF
TRBV28	TRBJ2-7	15	.	.	TGTGCCAGCACCCGAGGGCAGGCCGATTTCTACGAGCAGTACTTC	CASTRGQADFYEQYF
TRBV4-3	TRBJ1-1	15	.	.	TGCGCCAGCAGCCAAGAAGGGGTTTATTTCGCTGAAGCTTTCTTT	CASSQEGVYFAEAFF
TRBV5-4	TRBJ2-5	17	.	TRBD2	TGTGCCAGCAGCTTGGATCGGACTAGCGGGGGGGAAGAGACCCAGTACTTC	CASSLDRTSGGEETQYF
TRBV7-9	TRBJ1-1	14	.	.	TGTGCCAGCAGTTCAGGGGTTGACGGCACTGAAGCTTTCTTT	CASSSGVDGTEAFF
TRBV6-6	TRBJ2-2	14	.	.	TGTGCCAGCAGCCTTGACTTTACTACCGGGGAGCTGTTTTTT	CASSLDFTTGELFF
TRBV7-9	TRBJ1-2	15	.	.	TGTGCCAGCAGTCCTGTAAGCCTTACTAACTATGGCTACACCTTC	CASSPVSLTNYGYTF
TRBV7-3	TRBJ2-2	15	.	.	TGTGCCAGCAGCCCCTGGGACTCACCGACCGGGGAGCTGTTTTTT	CASSPWDSPTGELFF
TRBV10-3	TRBJ1-3	15	.	.	TGTGCCATCAGTGGGACAGTGACCTCTGGAAACACCATATATTTT	CAISGTVTSGNTIYF
TRBV30	TRBJ2-3	15	.	TRBD1	TGTGCCTGGAGCAAAGGGACAGTGACGACAGATACGCAGTATTTT	CAWSKGTVTTDTQYF
TRBV19	TRBJ1-4	15	.	.	TGTGCCAGTAGTATAGAGGGCAGTATAGGTGAAAAACTGTTTTTT	CASSIEGSIGEKLFF
TRBV5-4	TRBJ1-6	15	.	TRBD1	TGTGCCAGCAGCCTAGACAGGGGGGCTAATTCACCCCTCCACTTT	CASSLDRGANSPLHF
TRBV6-5	TRBJ2-3	15	.	.	TGTGCCAGCAGTTACTCGGGGCCTAGCACAGATACGCAGTATTTT	CASSYSGPSTDTQYF
TRBV9	TRBJ2-3	14	.	.	TGTGCCAGCAGCGTTCTATCGGGAGAGGCTACGCAGTATTTT	CASSVLSGEATQYF
TRBV9	TRBJ2-7	13	.	.	TGTGCCAGCAGCGTTACAGGTCCCCCTGAGCAGTACTTC	CASSVTGPPEQYF
TRBV27	TRBJ1-1	13	.	TRBD1	TGTGCCAGCAGTATCGGACAGGGCCGTGAAGCTTTCTTT	CASSIGQGREAFF
TRBV27	TRBJ2-1	16	.	TRBD2	TGTGCCAGCACCCCTAGCGGGGGGGCCTTGTACAATGAGCAGTTCTTC	CASTPSGGALYNEQFF
TRBV28	TRBJ1-2	16	.	.	TGTGCCAGCACCCGGGGGGAGATACCGTCAAACTATGGCTACACCTTC	CASTRGEIPSNYGYTF
TRBV6-1	TRBJ1-1	13	medium-sized	.	TGTGCCAGCAGTGGACAGGAGGTCACTGAAGCTTTCTTT	CASSGQEVTEAFF
TRBV11-3	TRBJ2-2	16	.	TRBD2	TGTGCCAGCAGCTTAGATGAGCGGGGGAACACCGGGGAGCTGTTTTTT	CASSLDERGNTGELFF
TRBV9	TRBJ2-5	12	.	.	TGTGCCAGCAGCAGGGAGCAAGAGACCCAGTACTTC	CASSREQETQYF
TRBV29-1	TRBJ2-7	13	.	.	TGCAGCGTTCGGGGTGGGATGACCTACGAGCAGTACTTC	CSVRGGMTYEQYF
TRBV7-8	TRBJ2-2	17	.	.	TGTGCCAGCAGCTTCGGGGGTGGGGACCCGAACACCGGGGAGCTGTTTTTT	CASSFGGGDPNTGELFF
TRBV5-1	TRBJ1-1	14	.	.	TGCGCCAGCAGCTTGGTGCAGGGCGGCGATGAAGCTTTCTTT	CASSLVQGGDEAFF
TRBV28	TRBJ1-5	13	.	.	TGTGCCAGCAGTGCTACCCTCAATCAGCCCCAGCATTTT	CASSATLNQPQHF
TRBV2	TRBJ1-4	14	.	.	TGTGCCAGCAGTGAGGCAGCAACTAATGAAAAACTGTTTTTT	CASSEAATNEKLFF
TRBV2	TRBJ2-5	15	.	TRBD2	TGTGCCAGCACTGAGACTAGCGGCCTCCAAGAGACCCAGTACTTC	CASTETSGLQETQYF
TRBV21-1	TRBJ1-6	17	.	.	TGTGCCAGCAGCAAAACGACCAGGGGAAGTGATAATTCACCCCTCCACTTT	CASSKTTRGSDNSPLHF
TRBV4-2	TRBJ2-7	16	.	TRBD2	TGTGCCAGCAGCCAAGATTCGGCTAGCGGGGGATACGAGCAGTACTTC	CASSQDSASGGYEQYF
TRBV9	TRBJ1-1	14	.	.	TGTGCCAGCAGCGTAGGGCAGGCGAACACTGAAGCTTTCTTT	CASSVGQANTEAFF
TRBV27	TRBJ1-1	13	once	TRBD1	TGTGCCAGCAGTTTATACAGGGGTATCGAAGCTTTCTTT	CASSLYRGIEAFF
TRBV28	TRBJ2-1	16	.	.	TGTGCCAGCAGCCCTAATCCCGGGTCTCTAAGGAGTGAGCAGTTCTTC	CASSPNPGSLRSEQFF
TRBV27	TRBJ1-6	16	few	.	TGTGCCAGCAGTTTTGGAGGGGACCCCTCAAATCAGCCCCTCCACTTT	CASSFGGDPSNQPLHF